This T cell receptor (beta chain) is drawn from a study of blood T cell repertoires in COVID-19. About the research overall: Specimens from acute and convalescent COVID-19 originated in the United States, Italy and Spain.

J lost 0 bases, V lost 5 bases, and 4 bases had no gene match. CDR1 and CDR2 (germline): LGHDT, YNNKEL (reference sequence). The CDR3 length is 16 residues. Authors' data handling: Amplification of reference gene primers provided the estimated nucleated cell counts. The assay was immunoSEQ multiplex PCR, and TCRdb's table has in-frame clones only and misses some. D and trimming were read from the DNA, whereas the V and J calls and clone size are those reported in that table. The repertoire holds over 70,000 clones, with roughly 89% as singletons. Material for sequencing was peripheral blood. This rearrangement joins TRBV3-1 (or the pseudogene TRBV3-2) to TRBJ2-2, with 9 bases aligning to TRBD1. The receptor was derived from a woman of 80 years or more with active or convalescent COVID-19. DNA of the CDR3: TGTGCCAGCAGCTCCGGGACAGGGTCGAACACCGGGGAGCTGTTTTTT. It codes for CASSSGTGSNTGELFF.